This T cell receptor (beta chain) was sequenced in a study of T cells in Graves' hyperthyroidism and ophthalmopathy. Amplified regions were TCR beta CDR3 sequences from RNA transcripts. An initial round of RT-PCR targeting the TCR CDR3 relied on the HTBI primer set. TCRdb used MiXCR to reprocess the multiplex PCR reads, holding one entry per CDR3 protein. Of hundreds of thousands of distinct CDR3 sequences listed, roughly 14% are singletons. Exclusion criteria comprised uncontrolled infection, other autoimmune disease, pregnancy or lactation. Diagnoses used clinical symptoms, serum thyroxine and TRAb, thyroid ultrasound and orbital computed tomography. This CDR3 spans 14 amino acids. V was shortened by 3 bases and J by 8 bases, with 16 bases between the two germline ends. Germline loops: CDR1 SGHTA, CDR2 FQGTGA.

This chain joins TRBV7-3 and TRBJ1-2; tentative D call: TRBD1 (6 bases). The sample taken for sequencing was blood. The source of this sequence is a young man with Graves' ophthalmopathy. In DNA form, the CDR3 reads TGTGCCAGCAGCTTGTCAGGGGAGACGGGCGGCTACACCTTC. It encodes CASSLSGETGGYTF.